The clone carrying this T cell receptor (beta chain) has only a few counts. The antigen is not known. The data were obtained in a study of T cells after yellow fever vaccination. General observations from the study: Weaker overall, the secondary response nonetheless peaked faster (day 5 versus 15).

Germline V gene lookup returns CDR1 KGHDR and CDR2 SFDVKD. V shed 4 bases and J 6 bases; nucleotides not matched to a gene: 7. The CDR3 is 16 residues long. TCRdb analysed the 5' RACE reads with MiXCR anew, one entry per CDR3 protein. Of 300,000 to 350,000 distinct CDR3 sequences in the sample, over 8.5% were seen once. The chain uses TRBV24-1 and TRBJ1-5; 11 bases are a match to TRBD1. The source material was CD4+ T cells sorted from PBMCs, sampled 45 days after the yellow fever booster vaccination. The sequence came from a man younger than 35 who received the YFV17D yellow fever vaccine. CDR3 DNA: TGTGCCACCAGTGACCCCGGACAGGGGGCATGTCAGCCCCAGCATTTT. Translated: CATSDPGQGACQPQHF.